This record concerns one T cell receptor (beta chain) sequence. Its antigen is unknown. There are no base qualities to consult, and no much larger clone falls within one base. From cysteine to phenylalanine, the CDR3 is 15 amino acids long. Just the 45-base CDR3 DNA is kept, in frame starting at base 1. CDR1 and CDR2 were assigned from the germline V gene (reference sequence) as SGHNT and YYREEE. The trim is 4 bases for V and 3 bases for J, with a gap of 16 bases between the germline ends. TCR CDR3 regions were amplified from genomic DNA by multiplex PCR using the deep immunoSEQ assay. For each cell subset, the extracted genomic DNA was distributed evenly across all wells of several immunoSEQ 96-well plates, and each plate served as one replicate. For sorted subsets, each replicate PCR was loaded with 200 ng genomic DNA, equivalent to 30,000 or so T cell genomes. The purified libraries were quantified using a Qubit 3.0 fluorometer, sized with a Bioanalyzer 2100, and then quantified again using the KAPA Library Quantification kit. Every immunoSEQ 96-well plate was sequenced on a dedicated single-read 150-cycle Illumina NextSeq 550 flow cell. The published analysis was carried out like this. Because the immunoSEQ output included only junctional sequences and no quality scores, the filtering could not be the same as the filtering used for full-length reads. To assign V/J genes and CDR3, sequences were annotated against IMGT germline references using PyIR, a Python wrapper for IgBLAST v1.9. Reads were removed for weak V/J assignments (E-value above 1e-6), missing CDR3, stop codons, out-of-frame junctions, or ambiguous translated residues. V3J clonotypes were defined as sequences sharing the same inferred V gene, J gene, and CDR3 amino acid sequence. Percentage overlap between repertoires was calculated by dividing the number of shared unique clonotypes by the size of the smaller repertoire. Three approaches were used to assess repertoire richness: RTK rarefaction, the Chao1 estimator, and Recon v2.1 estimates of unobserved clonotypes. Generation probabilities for all TCRbeta clonotypes obtained by the gDNA method from several donors were computed using OLGA. The table comes from immuneACCESS by way of TCRdb, which keeps in-frame sequences with V and J called. Part of the clones is missing from these tables; in studies checked, under half for an unresolved V gene and the rest for unknown reasons. V, J and clone size were drawn from that table, and D and trimming were deduced from the DNA. The sample table holds 2.3 million or so clones, of which more than 85% were seen once. About 0.37% of the sample rests with the top ten.

The data stem from a study of shared clonotypes between healthy human individuals (dated by TCRdb to about 2020). Concerning the study at large: Two women and a few men aged 18 to 49 years were included in the cohort. For each donor, three plates each were used for CD4 naive and CD4 memory, two plates were used for CD8 naive, and one plate was used for CD8 memory. The study deeply sequenced blood TCR repertoires of five healthy adults to estimate repertoire size and the extent of clonotype sharing between individuals. To increase sequencing depth and limit assay-specific biases, different laboratories used diverse techniques to prepare libraries and sequence TCR repertoires. Per donor, leukapheresis produced somewhere between about 0.9 and 9 billion PBMCs.

The paper as a whole reports these results and caveats: Incomplete sequencing was indicated by rarefaction of sorted-subset datasets, despite the large sequencing depth. Pairwise subsampling led to the expectation that sequencing depth would affect the degree of clonotype sharing among donors. When several donors were compared, the shared fraction of clonotypes was 5% to 6.5% for naive CD4, approximately 3.5% for naive CD8, 2.3% for memory CD4, and less than 0.5% for memory CD8. Naive subsets generally had larger estimated clonotype richness than memory subsets. Because the study included only a small number of donors, the genetic and exposure-history diversity represented was limited. Compared with non-shared clonotypes, clonotypes shared by all four sorted-subset donors had higher generation probabilities. Sampling was restricted to blood, and TCR repertoires in tissue are likely to differ from TCR repertoires in blood.

Donors were healthy HIV-negative adults with no recently reported acute infections or vaccinations. All donors were Caucasian adults living in Nashville, Tennessee, USA. Magnetic negative selection was used to enrich CD4+ T cells, after which naive cells were positively selected on CD45RA and the negative fraction became the memory subset. Blood was collected by leukapheresis, and PBMCs were isolated by Ficoll-Histopaque density gradient centrifugation and then cryopreserved in liquid nitrogen vapor phase. Analytical flow cytometry was used to check the purity and quantity of every magnetically sorted T cell population. Genomic DNA was isolated from each sorted fraction and quantified by UV absorbance on a Nanodrop 2000c.

The V gene is TRBV5-4 and the J gene is TRBJ1-1; the D gene remains uncertain. What was sequenced was naive CD4+ T cells from PBMCs. Interpreted using the paper, the cell subset or site label stands for: CD45RA+ positively selected. The source of this sequence is a man younger than 30 in good health. Some clones in this sample may be carry-over from other donors' samples. The CDR3 sequence is CASSVLFLQDTEAFF. The DNA sequence is as follows: TGTGCCAGCAGCGTTTTATTCCTGCAGGACACTGAAGCTTTCTTT.